The 20 T cell receptor beta chains below come from one sample, sequenced in a study of T cell responses to AZD1222 COVID-19 vaccine (dated by TCRdb to about 2021). In light of the paper, this sample's time point label describes: baseline before first vaccination. The library was prepared using the immunoSEQ multiplex PCR assay. TCRdb provides this immuneACCESS table in a form limited to in-frame rearrangements. Some clones are lacking; in checked studies, under half of them reflect an unresolved V gene, and why the rest are absent is not known. This sample has 110,000 to 150,000 clones in its table, and around 93% of those were observed once. Of the sample, about 3% falls within the top ten clones. The sample here was peripheral blood, taken on day 0 of AZD1222 vaccination. Receptors were obtained from an adult in good health.

There are a few counts of this clone. This chain connects TRBV7-9 to TRBJ2-7; D is unresolved. CDR3 size: 11 residues. CDR1 is SEHNR, CDR2 FQNEAQ, per germline (reference sequence). Trimming stripped 2 bases from V and 3 bases from J, with 2 bases between. CDR3 sequence: CASSLYYEQYF. DNA of the CDR3: TGTGCCAGCAGCTTATACTACGAGCAGTACTTC.

The rearrangement joins TRBV2 to TRBJ1-3, with 7 bases matching TRBD1. There are 14 residues in the CDR3. Germline trimming cut 6 bases from V and 2 bases from J; bases unmatched to any gene: 4. CDR1 is SNHLY, CDR2 FYNNEI, per germline. CDR3: CASRGTGAGNTIYF. The CDR3 DNA follows: TGTGCCAGCAGGGGAACAGGGGCTGGAAACACCATATATTTT.

The rearrangement uses TRBV30 and TRBJ1-6; D unresolved. The CDR3 has 13 amino acids. V lost 0 bases and J 10 bases, leaving 10 bases between the germline ends. Germline V gene lookup returns CDR1 GTSNPN and CDR2 SVGIG (reference sequence). The CDR3 bases are TGTGCCTGGAGTGTAAAGGGAAGCTCACCCCTCCACTTT. Its translation: CAWSVKGSSPLHF.

The rearrangement joins TRBV28 to TRBJ2-7, with a tentative D call TRBD2 (5 bases). V gave up 7 bases and J gave up 4 bases, with 23 bases separating them. The germline V gene has CDR1 MDHEN and CDR2 SYDVKM. This CDR3 is 16 amino acids long. CDR3 amino acids: CASTKHRTRVTYEQYF. In DNA, the CDR3 is TGTGCCAGCACCAAACATCGGACTCGAGTAACTTACGAGCAGTACTTC. The full variable domain, completed using reference TRBV28 and TRBJ2-7, is DVKVTQSSRYLVKRTGEKVFLECVQDMDHENMFWYRQDPGLGLRLIYFSYDVKMKEKGDIPEGYSVSREKKERFSLILESASTNQTSMYLCASTKHRTRVTYEQYFGPGTRLTVT.

The V call is TRBV9, the J call TRBJ1-3, with D unclear. CDR3 length: 15 residues. Trimming removed 3 bases from V and 1 base from J, with 11 bases in between. The germline V gene encodes CDR1 SGDLS and CDR2 YYNGEE. CDR3 DNA: TGTGCCAGCAGCGCGCCCCCGGTTTCTGGAAACACCATATATTTT. Residues: CASSAPPVSGNTIYF. Variable domain in full (rest from reference TRBV9 and TRBJ1-3): DSGVTQTPKHLITATGQRVTLRCSPRSGDLSVYWYQQSLDQGLQFLIQYYNGEERAKGNILERFSAQQFPDLHSELNLSSLELGDSALYFCASSAPPVSGNTIYFGEGSWLTVV.

The rearrangement links TRBV28 to TRBJ1-1, with D possibly TRBD1 on 5 matching bases. In germline, CDR1 is MDHEN, CDR2 SYDVKM. The germline V and J ends were trimmed by 7 bases and 4 bases, with 13 bases remaining between them. The CDR3 loop spans 13 amino acids. Here the CDR3 reads CASTVGDGTEAFF. The DNA for the CDR3 is TGTGCCAGCACAGTAGGGGACGGCACTGAAGCTTTCTTT. The variable domain in full, with the rest retrieved from reference TRBV28 and TRBJ1-1, is DVKVTQSSRYLVKRTGEKVFLECVQDMDHENMFWYRQDPGLGLRLIYFSYDVKMKEKGDIPEGYSVSREKKERFSLILESASTNQTSMYLCASTVGDGTEAFFGQGTRLTVV.

The chain joins TRBV7-2 to TRBJ2-1; 11 bases are a match to TRBD2. Germline loops: CDR1 SGHTA, CDR2 FQGNSA. V gave up 5 bases and J gave up 11 bases; unmatched junction bases: 11. This CDR3 is 15 amino acids long. The CDR3 is CASSVGPGTSGKQFF. In nucleotides, the CDR3 is TGTGCCAGCAGCGTCGGTCCCGGGACTAGCGGTAAGCAGTTCTTC.

This clone was recorded only once. The CDR3 sequence is CASSPPRGGVDYGYTF. CDR3 coding DNA: TGTGCCAGCTCACCCCCCCGGGGGGGCGTAGACTATGGCTACACCTTC. This chain connects TRBV18 to TRBJ1-2; a possible D gene is TRBD1 (6 bases). CDR3 length: 16 amino acids. Trimming took 3 bases from V and 3 from J, leaving 17 bases between them. The germline V gene encodes CDR1 KGHSH and CDR2 LQKENI.

This chain joins TRBV19 and TRBJ1-2; TRBD1 matches at 7 bases. V lost 5 bases and J lost 0; bases outside the gene matches: 6. The CDR3 totals 15 residues. In germline, CDR1 is LNHDA, CDR2 SQIVND (reference sequence). CDR3 sequence (DNA): TGTGCCAGTAGTCTACAGGGGCGAGCTAACTATGGCTACACCTTC. Translation: CASSLQGRANYGYTF.

The V gene is TRBV24-1, the J gene TRBJ2-5; 8 bases line up with TRBD2. The length of the CDR3 is 15 residues. Germline values: CDR1 KGHDR, CDR2 SFDVKD. Trimming cost V 5 bases and J 3 bases; bases outside gene matches: 7. CDR3 protein: CATSGVAGGKETQYF. CDR3 DNA sequence: TGTGCCACCAGTGGTGTGGCGGGAGGAAAAGAGACCCAGTACTTC.

In the case of this clone: Other nucleotide sequences in the sample specify the same CDR3. The rearrangement joins TRBV18 to TRBJ2-7, with D uncertain. V lost 2 bases, J lost 6 bases, and 5 bases lay in between. Germline V CDR1 and CDR2: KGHSH, LQKENI. CDR3 length: 11 residues. CDR3 bases: TGTGCCAGCTCACCAGGTTCCGAGCAGTACTTC. Amino acids: CASSPGSEQYF.

The chain links TRBV7-9 to TRBJ1-5; the D is unclear. The CDR3 totals 15 residues. The germline V gene has CDR1 SEHNR and CDR2 FQNEAQ (reference sequence). The V end was cut by 5 bases, the J end by 2 bases, with 13 bases between. DNA for the CDR3: TGTGCCAGCAGCCCCCTGGGCGGGCGCAATCAGCCCCAGCATTTT. Translated: CASSPLGGRNQPQHF.

The chain joins TRBV29-1 to TRBJ2-1, with 7 bases lining up with TRBD1. From germline, CDR1 is SQVTM and CDR2 ANQGSEA. The junction had 3 bases not matched to a gene; V was cut back by 4 bases and J by 6 bases. The CDR3 covers 12 residues. CDR3 loop: CSVARDSNEQFF. CDR3 DNA: TGCAGCGTTGCCCGGGACAGCAATGAGCAGTTCTTC.

V usage is TRBV9 and J usage is TRBJ2-7; D may be TRBD2 (5 bases). CDR3 length: 14 residues. The V and J ends lost 0 bases and 4 bases respectively, with 11 bases between them. CDR1 is SGDLS, CDR2 YYNGEE, per germline. The CDR3 DNA follows: TGTGCCAGCAGCGTAGGAGCGGTTCGGTACGAGCAGTACTTC. Translation gives CASSVGAVRYEQYF. Variable domain in full (rest from reference TRBV9 and TRBJ2-7): DSGVTQTPKHLITATGQRVTLRCSPRSGDLSVYWYQQSLDQGLQFLIQYYNGEERAKGNILERFSAQQFPDLHSELNLSSLELGDSALYFCASSVGAVRYEQYFGPGTRLTVT.

V usage is TRBV2 and J usage is TRBJ2-6; D unclear. The V gene lost 8 bases and the J gene lost 1 base, with 9 bases spanning the gap. Germline V gene data show CDR1 as SNHLY and CDR2 as FYNNEI. The CDR3 runs 14 residues. The CDR3 coding sequence is TGTGCCAGCTCCCTTGAATCTGGGGCCAACGTCCTGACTTTC. Translating gives CASSLESGANVLTF.

The genes are TRBV30 and TRBJ1-3; possible D gene TRBD1, 5 bases. There are 14 residues in the CDR3. Per the germline V gene, CDR1 is GTSNPN and CDR2 is SVGIG (reference sequence). V shed 0 bases and J shed 1 base, with 7 bases lying between them. CDR3 nucleotides: TGTGCCTGGAGTGTCCAGGGTTCTGGAAACACCATATATTTT. It specifies CAWSVQGSGNTIYF.

The rearrangement joins TRBV4-3 to TRBJ2-2, with D uncertain. The CDR3 is 15 residues long. Germline V lookup: CDR1 LGHNA, CDR2 YSLEER. Deletions cut 4 bases from V and 2 bases from J, with 11 bases between. CDR3 residues: CASSPLVGNTGELFF. The CDR3 DNA reads TGCGCCAGCAGCCCACTCGTGGGCAACACCGGGGAGCTGTTTTTT.

The gene calls are TRBV7-2 and TRBJ1-6; no clear D gene. CDR3 length: 13 amino acids. Germline V gene lookup returns CDR1 SGHTA and CDR2 FQGNSA. Trimming shortened V by 2 bases and J by 11 bases, and 10 bases separated the two germline ends. The CDR3 nucleotides read TGTGCCAGCAGCTTACCCCTCCTAACACCCCTCCACTTT. Protein sequence: CASSLPLLTPLHF.

The rearrangement joins TRBV27 to TRBJ2-5; 10 bases are a match to TRBD2. Looked up from germline, CDR1 is MNHEY and CDR2 is SMNVEV (reference sequence). This CDR3 has 15 residues. With V trimmed by 4 bases and J by 6 bases, 8 bases remained unmatched. The CDR3 nucleotides read TGTGCCAGCAGTTCCCGAGCGGGAGGGCCTAAGACCCAGTACTTC. Translation: CASSSRAGGPKTQYF.

This clone has more than one count but fewer than ten. The chain uses TRBV5-4 and TRBJ2-5; a possible D gene is TRBD2 (5 bases). Trimming cost V 2 bases and J 4 bases, with 9 bases left between them. This CDR3 contains 13 residues. CDR1 and CDR2 (germline): SGHNT, YYREEE (reference sequence). The CDR3 region is CASSFFEGETQYF. The CDR3 nucleotides read TGTGCCAGCAGCTTCTTTGAGGGAGAGACCCAGTACTTC.